This passage covers 11 T cell receptor beta chains from one sample sequenced in a study of cytomegalovirus exposure and HLA in healthy donors. The repertoire was sequenced with immunoSEQ multiplex PCR; TCRdb's copy has only in-frame clones and lacks some. The sample has tens of thousands of clones, 88% seen once. Sample: PBMCs. The receptors here all came from a woman in her 30s in good health and CMV-seronegative.

The chain joins TRBV5-1 to TRBJ2-3, with D perhaps matching TRBD1 (5 bases). Germline V lookup: CDR1 SGHRS, CDR2 YFSETQ. V gave up 0 bases and J gave up 4 bases, with 15 bases separating them. The CDR3 sequence is 16 residues long. The CDR3 spells CASSLASGYSADTQYF. For the CDR3, the DNA is TGCGCCAGCAGCTTGGCCTCAGGGTATTCGGCAGATACGCAGTATTTT.

The CDR3 bases are TGTGCCATGGGGGAGGGCTACGAGCAGTACTTC. This codes for CAMGEGYEQYF. The chain recombines TRBV25-1 with TRBJ2-7; TRBD2 agrees at 7 bases. Trimming cost V 10 bases and J 3 bases; bases outside gene matches: 3. The germline gives CDR1 MGHDK, CDR2 SYGVNS. The CDR3 consists of 11 residues.

The chain couples TRBV28 to TRBJ2-2; 8 positions match TRBD2. The CDR3 covers 15 residues. Trimming cost V 7 bases and J 2 bases; bases outside gene matches: 6. CDR1 and CDR2 from the germline V gene are MDHEN and SYDVKM. The DNA for the CDR3 is TGTGCCAGCAATCTCCTAGCGGGTAACACCGGGGAGCTGTTTTTT. As protein: CASNLLAGNTGELFF.

The V gene is TRBV10-3, the J gene TRBJ1-1; D ambiguous. Per the germline V gene, CDR1 is ENHRY and CDR2 is SYGVKD. The CDR3 length is 14 residues. The V end was cut by 8 bases, the J end by 1 base, with 14 bases between. The CDR3 reads CAIRTYGGNTEAFF. The CDR3 nucleotides read TGTGCCATCCGGACTTACGGTGGGAACACTGAAGCTTTCTTT.

This rearrangement joins TRBV27 to TRBJ1-3; D is possibly TRBD1 (5 bases). The CDR3 totals 13 residues. V was shortened by 6 bases and J by 4 bases, with 10 bases between the two germline ends. Germline V gene lookup returns CDR1 MNHEY and CDR2 SMNVEV (reference sequence). The DNA for the CDR3 is TGTGCCAGCAGCCTCGGGGGAGGAAACACCATATATTTT. It translates to CASSLGGGNTIYF.

The rearrangement joins TRBV4-2 to TRBJ2-1; 16 bases agree with TRBD2. The germline V gene has CDR1 LGHNA and CDR2 YNFKEQ. The CDR3 sequence is 18 residues long. V shed 5 bases and J 0 bases; nucleotides not matched to a gene: 4. This CDR3 is CASSYGTSGRASYNEQFF. CDR3 nucleotides: TGTGCCAGCAGCTACGGGACTAGCGGGAGGGCCTCCTACAATGAGCAGTTCTTC.

This chain joins TRBV7-9 and TRBJ2-6; 7 bases are shared with TRBD1. Looked up from germline, CDR1 is SEHNR and CDR2 is FQNEAQ (reference sequence). This CDR3 is 15 amino acids long. The ends lost 6 bases at V and 2 bases at J; junction bases unmatched: 4. Here the CDR3 reads CASSQTGAGANVLTF. The DNA for the CDR3 is TGTGCCAGCAGTCAAACAGGGGCTGGGGCCAACGTCCTGACTTTC.

This clone was picked up one time. The V call is TRBV5-6, the J call TRBJ2-3, with D perhaps matching TRBD2 (7 bases). Trimming pared 3 bases from V and 2 bases from J, leaving 25 bases between. This CDR3 is built from 19 residues. The germline V gene encodes CDR1 SGHDT and CDR2 YYEEEE. This CDR3 reads CASSSPWGGGGPFTDTQYF. For the CDR3, the DNA is TGTGCCAGCAGCTCCCCTTGGGGGGGCGGGGGTCCCTTCACAGATACGCAGTATTTT.

The gene calls are TRBV4-3 and TRBJ1-4; no firm D call. V was clipped by 8 bases and J by 8 bases, with 24 bases between them. Germline loops: CDR1 LGHNA, CDR2 YSLEER. The CDR3 has 16 amino acids. CDR3 nucleotide sequence: TGCGCCAGCCGGAGGCAGGTCTCTGGATTAGCGGAAAAACTGTTTTTT. Translated, it gives CASRRQVSGLAEKLFF.

This clone appeared a few times. The chain's CDR3 is CASSAGQGSRERYF. Here the CDR3 DNA reads TGCGCCAGCAGCGCGGGACAGGGTAGTCGGGAGAGATATTTT. V usage is TRBV5-1 and J usage is TRBJ1-3, with 9 bases lining up with TRBD1. CDR1 is SGHRS and CDR2 is YFSETQ in the germline V gene. The V and J ends lost 4 bases and 15 bases, in that order; junction bases with no gene match: 14. This CDR3 has 14 residues.

This chain links TRBV5-1 with TRBJ2-3; no reliable D call. CDR3 length equals 15 residues. V dropped 3 bases and J dropped 8 bases, with 19 bases sitting between them. In germline, CDR1 is SGHRS, CDR2 YFSETQ. CDR3 nucleotide sequence: TGCGCCAGCAGCTCCGCTTGGGCTGGCCCCAGTACGCAGTATTTT. Protein product: CASSSAWAGPSTQYF. Together with reference TRBV5-1 and TRBJ2-3, the CDR3 gives the full variable domain: KAGVTQTPRYLIKTRGQQVTLSCSPISGHRSVSWYQQTPGQGLQFLFEYFSETQRNKGNFPGRFSGRQFSNSRSEMNVSTLELGDSALYLCASSSAWAGPSTQYFGPGTRLTVL.